These 31 T cell receptor beta chains came from one sample sequenced in a study of T cell clonotyping in hematopoietic cell transplantation. The repertoire was sequenced with immunoSEQ multiplex PCR; TCRdb's copy has only in-frame clones and lacks some. This sample has roughly 42,000 clones, with roughly 94% found just once. Sequences were obtained from peripheral blood mononuclear cells. Receptors were obtained from a woman aged 45-65 years in good health. Some clones in this sample may be carry-over from other donors' samples.

J is TRBJ1-1 and V is TRBV2; 10 bases line up with TRBD1. This CDR3 is built from 15 residues. Trimming at V came to 10 bases and at J to 5 bases, leaving 13 bases not matched to a gene. The germline V gene has CDR1 SNHLY and CDR2 FYNNEI. As DNA, the CDR3 is TGTGCCACGATGTCCCGGGACAGGGGACAGACTGAAGCTTTCTTT. Its translation is CATMSRDRGQTEAFF.

The chain employs TRBV5-1 and TRBJ2-2, with D possibly called TRBD1 or TRBD2 (6 bases each). This CDR3 is 14 amino acids long. Germline V CDR1 and CDR2: SGHRS, YFSETQ. Trimming took 0 bases from V and 4 from J, leaving 7 bases between them. The CDR3 protein is CASSLEGGTGELFF. The CDR3 DNA reads as TGCGCCAGCAGCTTGGAGGGGGGCACCGGGGAGCTGTTTTTT.

This chain joins TRBV7-6 and TRBJ2-5; D might be TRBD1 (5 bases). Trimming stripped 2 bases from V and 5 bases from J, with 15 bases between. Germline CDR1 SGHVS, CDR2 FNYEAQ. The CDR3 has 15 amino acids. The CDR3 loop reads CASSLLGRLWETQYF. DNA of the CDR3: TGTGCCAGCAGCTTACTGGGGCGCTTGTGGGAGACCCAGTACTTC.

The genes are TRBV5-5 and TRBJ1-5; D remains unclear. CDR3 length: 14 amino acids. The germline V gene encodes CDR1 SGHKS and CDR2 YYEKEE (reference sequence). V was pared by 1 base and J by 3 bases, with 8 bases between. This chain's CDR3 is CASSLLGFNQPQHF. For the CDR3, the DNA is TGTGCCAGCAGCTTGTTGGGCTTCAATCAGCCCCAGCATTTT. Complete variable domain (other parts from reference TRBV5-5 and TRBJ1-5): DAGVTQSPTHLIKTRGQQVTLRCSPISGHKSVSWYQQVLGQGPQFIFQYYEKEERGRGNFPDRFSARQFPNYSSELNVNALLLGDSALYLCASSLLGFNQPQHFGDGTRLSIL.

V is TRBV11-2 and J is TRBJ1-4; D might be TRBD1 (5 bases). Germline CDR1 is SGHAT and CDR2 is FQNNGV. This CDR3 spans 16 amino acids. The V and J ends lost 5 bases and 5 bases respectively, with 18 bases between them. CDR3 residues: CASSVKPGRKNEKLFF. In DNA form, the CDR3 reads TGTGCCAGCAGCGTAAAACCGGGACGGAAAAATGAAAAACTGTTTTTT.

This chain uses TRBV7-2 with TRBJ2-3; D may be TRBD1 (6 bases). Germline loops: CDR1 SGHTA, CDR2 FQGNSA. Trimming stripped 1 base from V and 4 bases from J, with 15 bases between. The CDR3 length is 16 residues. The CDR3 loop is CASSLGWQGPSDTQYF. CDR3 in DNA: TGTGCCAGCAGCTTAGGCTGGCAGGGGCCATCAGATACGCAGTATTTT.

The rearrangement joins TRBV7-9 to TRBJ1-4; 10 bases align to TRBD1. V trimming: 7 bases; J trimming: 8 bases; junction bases outside the gene matches: 10. Germline V gene data show CDR1 as SEHNR and CDR2 as FQNEAQ (reference sequence). The CDR3 is 15 amino acids. In DNA form, the CDR3 reads TGTGCCAGCACAAGTACCGGGACAGGGGACGAAAAACTGTTTTTT. Amino acid sequence: CASTSTGTGDEKLFF.

This clone was detected once. CDR3 amino acids: CASSLGPGGRDPLGRANVLTF. The CDR3 DNA reads as TGTGCCAGCAGCTTAGGACCAGGCGGTAGGGACCCTCTGGGAAGGGCCAACGTCCTGACTTTC. The chain joins TRBV7-7 to TRBJ2-6, with D perhaps TRBD1 or TRBD2 (5 bases each). V was pared by 1 base and J by 5 bases, with 27 bases between. This CDR3 is built from 21 residues. Germline V gene data show CDR1 as SSHAT and CDR2 as FNYEAQ (reference sequence). The whole variable domain, filled in from reference TRBV7-7 and TRBJ2-6, reads GAGVSQSPRYKVTKRGQDVTLRCDPISSHATLYWYQQALGQGPEFLTYFNYEAQPDKSGLPSDRFSAERPEGSISTLTIQRTEQRDSAMYRCASSLGPGGRDPLGRANVLTFGAGSRLTVL.

The V and J genes are TRBV7-2 and TRBJ1-1; D is perhaps TRBD1 (6 bases). Between the trimmed V and J ends, which lost 5 bases and 0 bases, there was a span of 7 bases. CDR1 is SGHTA and CDR2 is FQGNSA in the germline V gene. The CDR3 sequence is 13 residues long. CDR3 loop: CASSRTVNTEAFF. The CDR3 DNA follows: TGTGCCAGCAGCCGGACAGTGAACACTGAAGCTTTCTTT.

The V call is TRBV7-6, the J call TRBJ1-1; no firm D call. V shed 2 bases and J shed 0 bases, with 7 bases lying between them. CDR1 SGHVS and CDR2 FNYEAQ come from the germline V gene. The CDR3 has 14 amino acids. This CDR3 is CASSLSAMNTEAFF. The CDR3 DNA reads TGTGCCAGCAGCTTAAGTGCTATGAACACTGAAGCTTTCTTT.

The chain uses TRBV19 and TRBJ1-6; D call uncertain. V dropped 3 bases and J dropped 7 bases, with 10 bases sitting between them. Germline lookup yields CDR1 LNHDA and CDR2 SQIVND (reference sequence). There are 14 residues in the CDR3. CDR3 DNA: TGTGCCAGTAGTATTCGGGGTCCGAATTCACCCCTCCACTTT. Residues: CASSIRGPNSPLHF.

V usage is TRBV2 and J usage is TRBJ1-2; no clear D gene. The V gene lost 3 bases and the J gene lost 7 bases, with 9 bases spanning the gap. The V gene's germline CDR1 is SNHLY and CDR2 FYNNEI. The CDR3 runs to 12 residues. The CDR3 loop is CASSEMEVGYTF. The CDR3 nucleotides read TGTGCCAGCAGTGAGATGGAAGTTGGCTACACCTTC.

J is TRBJ1-6 and V is TRBV4-3, with D perhaps matching TRBD1 (5 bases). This CDR3 is built from 15 residues. The V gene lost 4 bases and the J gene lost 0 bases, with 7 bases spanning the gap. CDR1 and CDR2 (germline): LGHNA, YSLEER. CDR3 nucleotide sequence: TGCGCCAGCAGCCGGGGGAGCTCCTATAATTCACCCCTCCACTTT. Translation gives CASSRGSSYNSPLHF.

The rearrangement joins TRBV27 to TRBJ1-4; unclear D gene. Looked up from germline, CDR1 is MNHEY and CDR2 is SMNVEV (reference sequence). V lost 0 bases and J 7 bases, leaving 9 bases between the germline ends. This CDR3 is 14 amino acids long. The CDR3 sequence is CASSLSATGEKLFF. As DNA, the CDR3 is TGTGCCAGCAGTTTATCGGCGACGGGTGAAAAACTGTTTTTT. Full variable domain (missing parts from reference TRBV27 and TRBJ1-4): EAQVTQNPRYLITVTGKKLTVTCSQNMNHEYMSWYRQDPGLGLRQIYYSMNVEVTDKGDVPEGYKVSRKEKRNFPLILESPSPNQTSLYFCASSLSATGEKLFFGSGTQLSVL.

This rearrangement joins TRBV5-4 to TRBJ2-6, with 9 bases lining up with TRBD1. V lost 4 bases, J lost 1 base, and 12 bases stayed unmatched. This CDR3 has 19 amino acids. Per the germline V gene, CDR1 is SGHNT and CDR2 is YYREEE (reference sequence). The DNA of the CDR3 is TGTGCCAGCAGCCCGAGGACAGGGGCCCGTGGGTCTGGGGCCAACGTCCTGACTTTC. Residues: CASSPRTGARGSGANVLTF.

The chain has TRBV19 and TRBJ2-3, with 9 bases fitting TRBD1. Germline loops: CDR1 LNHDA, CDR2 SQIVND (reference sequence). J was trimmed by 1 base and V by 3 bases; bases with no gene match: 5. This CDR3 is 16 amino acids long. The CDR3 spells CASSIRDRVGTDTQYF. CDR3 in DNA: TGTGCCAGTAGTATCCGGGACAGGGTGGGCACAGATACGCAGTATTTT.

The rearrangement joins TRBV4-3 to TRBJ2-1; 7 bases align to TRBD2. Unmatched junction bases numbered 5, after V lost 2 bases and J lost 1 base. CDR1 is LGHNA and CDR2 is YSLEER in the germline V gene. This CDR3 is built from 16 residues. The chain's CDR3 is CASSQRSSGSYNEQFF. The CDR3 coding sequence is TGCGCCAGCAGCCAAAGATCTAGCGGTTCCTACAATGAGCAGTTCTTC.

The V and J genes are TRBV7-2 and TRBJ2-2; D is possibly TRBD1 (6 bases). Germline V gene sequence: CDR1 SGHTA, CDR2 FQGNSA. The length of the CDR3 is 14 residues. Trimming left V 6 bases short and J 4 bases short, with 12 bases between. CDR3 sequence reads: CASSSQGTTGELFF. The CDR3 DNA is TGTGCCAGCAGTTCCCAGGGGACCACCGGGGAGCTGTTTTTT.

This chain links TRBV7-8 with TRBJ1-4; possibly TRBD1 for D (6 bases). The CDR3 spans 14 residues. Trimming removed 5 bases at V and 8 bases at J, with 15 bases between. CDR1 and CDR2 from the germline V gene are SGHVS and FQNEAQ. Here the CDR3 DNA reads TGTGCCAGCAGCCCTCCCGGGACACCCGAAAAACTGTTTTTT. Protein sequence: CASSPPGTPEKLFF.

As concerns this clone: A junction boundary mismatches the germline segment, possibly from a read error. The chain is built from TRBV5-6 and TRBJ1-1, with 7 nucleotides matching TRBD1. CDR3 length: 14 amino acids. Germline CDR1 reads SGHDT; CDR2 reads YYEEEE. The CDR3 DNA reads as TGTGCCAGCAGGCTACAGGGGCAGAACGCTGAAGCTTTCTTT. Translated: CASRLQGQNAEAFF.

The chain links TRBV7-2 to TRBJ1-6; D may be TRBD1 (6 bases). The V end lost 1 base, the J end lost 9 bases, and 13 bases lay between the germline ends. Germline-derived CDR1 and CDR2 are SGHTA and FQGNSA. The CDR3 loop spans 15 amino acids. This CDR3 is CASSLEGTGISPLHF. CDR3 bases: TGTGCCAGCAGCTTAGAGGGTACAGGGATTTCACCCCTCCACTTT.

The gene calls are TRBV5-6 and TRBJ1-5; the D gene is possibly TRBD1 (5 bases). The V gene's germline CDR1 is SGHDT and CDR2 YYEEEE. V shed 7 bases and J shed 5 bases, with 13 bases lying between them. This CDR3 contains 13 residues. The CDR3 region has the DNA TGTGCCAGCTTCAGGCAGGGCGATCAGCCCCAGCATTTT. It codes for CASFRQGDQPQHF.

The V and J genes are TRBV6-5 and TRBJ1-1, with 9 bases that match TRBD1. The germline CDR1 and CDR2 sequences are MNHEY and SVGAGI. The CDR3 is 13 amino acids. V lost 2 bases to trimming and J lost 10 bases; unmatched junction nucleotides: 5. The CDR3 DNA reads as TGTGCCAGCAGTTACAGACAGGGGGAAGGAGCTTTCTTT. It codes for CASSYRQGEGAFF.

The chain links TRBV6-5 to TRBJ1-6, with D hard to call. CDR3 length: 14 amino acids. Germline CDR1 MNHEY, CDR2 SVGAGI. Trimming removed 6 bases at V and 3 bases at J, with 9 bases between. CDR3 coding DNA: TGTGCCAGCAGACGGGCCATCTATAATTCACCCCTCCACTTT. Protein: CASRRAIYNSPLHF.

The CDR3 spells CASSFAGGPDTQYF. CDR3 in DNA: TGTGCCAGCAGCTTTGCGGGGGGGCCGGATACGCAGTATTTT. The rearrangement joins TRBV5-6 to TRBJ2-3, with 9 bases that match TRBD2. The length of the CDR3 is 14 residues. V dropped 2 bases and J dropped 6; count of bases not matched to a gene: 4. Germline V CDR1 and CDR2: SGHDT, YYEEEE.

The sample holds one count of this clone. This chain joins TRBV6-5 and TRBJ2-2; D is ambiguous. Germline values: CDR1 MNHEY, CDR2 SVGAGI. V shed 6 bases and J shed 2 bases, with 7 bases lying between them. The CDR3 sequence is 13 residues long. The CDR3 DNA reads TGTGCCAGCAGCCCCGCCAACACCGGGGAGCTGTTTTTT. Translating it yields CASSPANTGELFF.

This sequence joins TRBV5-1 and TRBJ1-6, with no clear D. Germline V gene lookup returns CDR1 SGHRS and CDR2 YFSETQ. The CDR3 spans 16 residues. V was clipped by 0 bases and J by 9 bases, with 16 bases between them. The DNA for the CDR3 is TGCGCCAGCAGCTTGGTTCGTCCCAGGTTGGGTTCACCCCTCCACTTT. Translation: CASSLVRPRLGSPLHF.

This sequence joins TRBV6-5 and TRBJ1-6, with D perhaps matching TRBD1 (6 bases). Germline V gene lookup returns CDR1 MNHEY and CDR2 SVGAGI. The CDR3 runs to 15 residues. Trimming took off 8 bases at V and 7 bases at J, with 18 bases between the two ends. The CDR3 DNA reads TGTGCCAGCTCAAAGGAGGCAGGGGCAAATTCACCCCTCCACTTT. The encoded protein is CASSKEAGANSPLHF.

This rearrangement joins TRBV4-3 to TRBJ2-5, with no clear D. Germline V gene lookup returns CDR1 LGHNA and CDR2 YSLEER. The CDR3 consists of 15 residues. The V gene lost 1 base and the J gene lost 2 bases, with 11 bases spanning the gap. This chain's CDR3 is CASSQGPRAQETQYF. CDR3 bases: TGCGCCAGCAGCCAAGGACCTAGGGCTCAAGAGACCCAGTACTTC.

This clone appeared once. The chain carries TRBV5-5 and TRBJ2-3; D not resolved. Germline values: CDR1 SGHKS, CDR2 YYEKEE (reference sequence). The V end was cut by 4 bases, the J end by 1 base, with 10 bases between. The CDR3 is 14 residues long. This CDR3 reads CASSASGGTDTQYF. Here the CDR3 DNA reads TGTGCCAGCAGCGCTTCTGGGGGCACAGATACGCAGTATTTT.

J is TRBJ2-7 and V is TRBV6-1; 7 nucleotides line up with TRBD1. The germline V gene encodes CDR1 MNHNS and CDR2 SASEGT. The CDR3 loop spans 16 amino acids. V dropped 4 bases and J dropped 4; count of bases not matched to a gene: 13. The CDR3 reads CASSGGKTGFRYEQYF. The CDR3 DNA reads as TGTGCCAGCAGTGGGGGAAAGACAGGGTTCCGGTACGAGCAGTACTTC.